This TCR beta chain was identified in a study of yellow fever vaccine responses in identical twins. Study observations and caveats: Reportedly, the T cell response mounted by twins to vaccine seemed partly convergent, partly personalized.

TCRdb re-called the RT-PCR reads with MiXCR, one entry per CDR3 protein. Counted here are about 1,000 distinct CDR3 sequences, around 85% occurring once; the ten biggest clones make up roughly 15%. CDR1 and CDR2 (germline): SGHNT, YENEEA. The CDR3 consists of 12 residues. The V and J ends lost 2 bases and 6 bases respectively, with 8 bases between them. This clonotype was detected only a few times. As yet, its antigen is unknown. The sequencing used T cells from blood (PBMCs), unsorted or a sorted subset (not recorded which), collected before or after yellow fever vaccination (not recorded which). The TCR comes from a female donor who received the yellow fever vaccine. The rearrangement joins TRBV11-3 to TRBJ2-7, with D possibly called TRBD1 or TRBD2 (5 bases each). The CDR3 DNA sequence: TGTGCCAGCAGCTTAAGAGGGGTCGAGCAGTACTTC. Protein: CASSLRGVEQYF.